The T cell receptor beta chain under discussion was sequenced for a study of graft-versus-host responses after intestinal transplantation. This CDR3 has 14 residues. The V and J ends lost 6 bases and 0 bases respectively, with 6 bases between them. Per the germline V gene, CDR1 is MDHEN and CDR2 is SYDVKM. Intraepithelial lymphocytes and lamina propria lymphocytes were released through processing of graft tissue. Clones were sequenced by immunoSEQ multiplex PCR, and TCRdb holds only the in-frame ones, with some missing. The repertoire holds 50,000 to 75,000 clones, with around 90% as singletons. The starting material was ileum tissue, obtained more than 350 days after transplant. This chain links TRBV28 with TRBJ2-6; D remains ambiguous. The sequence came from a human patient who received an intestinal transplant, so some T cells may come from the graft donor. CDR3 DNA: TGTGCCAGCAGCTTTCTCTCTGGGGCCAACGTCCTGACTTTC. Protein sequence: CASSFLSGANVLTF.